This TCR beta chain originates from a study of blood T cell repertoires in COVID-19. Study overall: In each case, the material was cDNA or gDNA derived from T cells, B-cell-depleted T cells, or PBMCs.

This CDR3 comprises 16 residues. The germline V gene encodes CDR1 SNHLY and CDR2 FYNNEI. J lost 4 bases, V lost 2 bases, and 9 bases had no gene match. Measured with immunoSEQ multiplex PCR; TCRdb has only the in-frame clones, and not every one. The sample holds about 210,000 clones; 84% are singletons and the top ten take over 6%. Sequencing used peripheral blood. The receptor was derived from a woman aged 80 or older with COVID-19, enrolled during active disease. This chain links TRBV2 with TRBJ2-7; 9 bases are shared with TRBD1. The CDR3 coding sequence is TGTGCCAGCAGTGAATTGGGACAGGGTCCCTCTTACGAGCAGTACTTC. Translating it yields CASSELGQGPSYEQYF.